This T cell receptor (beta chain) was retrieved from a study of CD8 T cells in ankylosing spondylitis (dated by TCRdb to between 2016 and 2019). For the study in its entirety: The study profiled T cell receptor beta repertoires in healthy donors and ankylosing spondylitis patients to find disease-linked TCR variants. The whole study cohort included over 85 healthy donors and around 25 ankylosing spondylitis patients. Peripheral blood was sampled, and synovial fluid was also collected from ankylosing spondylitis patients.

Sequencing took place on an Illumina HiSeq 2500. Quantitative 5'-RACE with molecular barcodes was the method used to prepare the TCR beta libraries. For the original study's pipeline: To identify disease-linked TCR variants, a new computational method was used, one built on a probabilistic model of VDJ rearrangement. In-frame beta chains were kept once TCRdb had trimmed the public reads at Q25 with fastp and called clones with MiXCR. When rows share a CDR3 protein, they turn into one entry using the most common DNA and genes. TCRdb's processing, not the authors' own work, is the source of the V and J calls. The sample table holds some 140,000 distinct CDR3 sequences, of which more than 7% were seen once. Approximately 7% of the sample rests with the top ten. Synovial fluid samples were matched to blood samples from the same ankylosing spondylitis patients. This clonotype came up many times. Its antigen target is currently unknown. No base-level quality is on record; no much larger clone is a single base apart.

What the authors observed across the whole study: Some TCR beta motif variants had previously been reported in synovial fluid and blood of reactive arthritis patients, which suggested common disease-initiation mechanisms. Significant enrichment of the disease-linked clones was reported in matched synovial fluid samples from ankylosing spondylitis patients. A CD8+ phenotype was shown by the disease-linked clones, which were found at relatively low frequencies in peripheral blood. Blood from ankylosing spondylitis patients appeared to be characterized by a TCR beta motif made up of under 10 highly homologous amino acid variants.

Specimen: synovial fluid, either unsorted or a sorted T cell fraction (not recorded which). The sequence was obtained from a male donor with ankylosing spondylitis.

The CDR3 is CSARDPYEAFF. The DNA is as follows: TGCAGTGCTAGAGACCCTTATGAAGCTTTCTTT. In this chain, TRBV20-1 is recombined with TRBJ1-1; the D gene lacks a confident call. Deletion took 0 bases off V and 7 bases off J, with a span of 6 bases between the germline ends. From a lookup of the germline V gene (reference sequence), CDR1 and CDR2 are DFQATT and SNEGSKA. Including cysteine and phenylalanine, the CDR3 has 11 amino acids. This entry keeps only the CDR3 DNA: 33 bases, framed from base 1.